This TCR beta chain was found in a study of T-cell memory formation after mild COVID-19. TCRdb fed the 5' RACE reads into MiXCR, producing one record per CDR3 protein. The sample carries approximately 190,000 distinct CDR3 sequences, around 20% recorded once. This clonotype was seen a few times. Germline V lookup: CDR1 MNHEY, CDR2 SVGEGT. The trim removed 7 bases at V and 9 bases at J, leaving 15 bases unmatched. The CDR3 has 15 residues. The clonotype originates from an adult woman who had mild COVID-19 (a few samples of this study predate the infection). Cell type and time point are not known. This chain uses TRBV6-2 or TRBV6-3 with TRBJ2-5; 9 bases are a match to TRBD2. Sequenced material: PBMCs or a T cell subset sorted from them (not recorded which). The CDR3 nucleotides read TGTGCCAGCACCCCTGCTAGGATCCCTAGCGGGGCCCAGTACTTC. It yields the protein CASTPARIPSGAQYF.